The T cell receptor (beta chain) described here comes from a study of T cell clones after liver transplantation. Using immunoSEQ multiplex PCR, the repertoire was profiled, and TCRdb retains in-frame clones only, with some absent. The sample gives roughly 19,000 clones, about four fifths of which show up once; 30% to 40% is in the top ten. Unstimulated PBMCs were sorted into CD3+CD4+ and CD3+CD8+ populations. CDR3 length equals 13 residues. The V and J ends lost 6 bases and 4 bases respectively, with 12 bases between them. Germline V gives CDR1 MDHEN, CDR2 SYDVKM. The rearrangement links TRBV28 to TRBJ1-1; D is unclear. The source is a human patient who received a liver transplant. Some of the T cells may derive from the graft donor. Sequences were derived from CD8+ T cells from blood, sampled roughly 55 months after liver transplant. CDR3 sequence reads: CASRIPGGTEAFF. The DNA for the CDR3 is TGTGCCAGCAGAATCCCGGGAGGCACTGAAGCTTTCTTT.